This T cell receptor beta chain was sequenced during a study of identical twins (TCRdb year 2016). Regarding the research as a whole: The study deep-sequenced TCR alpha and beta repertoires from monozygotic twins, unrelated adults of various ages and cord blood to test whether fetal clonotypes persist. To rule out contamination, the twin experiments were replicated at different times with different library preparation protocols. The study at large found these results: Abundant cord blood beta clonotypes carried fewer insertions; young adult naive repertoires showed a weaker similar trend, while memory repertoires showed none. Because the same donors could not be followed over many years, the conclusions depended on cross-sectional statistical analysis. Compared with coincidental sharing between unrelated individuals, out-of-frame TCR alpha sequences shared between twins showed an excess of sequences with low generation probability. The excess sharing between twins in beta out-of-frame sequences was weaker because fewer shared sequences reduced the signal-to-noise ratio. Invariant T cells such as MAIT and iNKT could partly confound zero-insertion analyses, though diverse VJ usage argued against this for most clonotypes. In monozygotic twins, out-of-frame TCR alpha sharing was systematically underestimated by recombination models, although the models agreed with sharing between unrelated individuals.

Only healthy Caucasian donors were included. The twin cohort comprised three pairs of female monozygotic twins, all aged about 18 to 29 years. The RNA used for TCR libraries was isolated from peripheral blood mononuclear cells. The CDR3 measures 15 amino acids from cysteine to phenylalanine. Only the CDR3 part of the read is kept: 45 bases, read in frame from the first base. The V end gives up 8 bases and the J end 4 bases, leaving 9 bases in the junction not matched to a gene. This clonotype was picked up many times. The antigen this receptor binds is unknown. No much larger clonotype is one base removed from it; base qualities were not supplied. Library preparation was by 5' RACE. Sequencing instrument: Illumina HiSeq 2000. A universal primer binding site was introduced by template switching, and a unique molecular identifier was present in the final cDNA, enabling accurate counting of TCR cDNA molecules. First-strand cDNA for TCR alpha and beta chains was synthesized from specific primers in the conserved constant-segment region. Each cDNA library was double barcoded, with a SMART-Mk sample barcode plus Illumina barcodes, to control for contamination. TruSeq adapter sequences, together with Illumina sample barcodes, were added in two successive PCR steps. The Illumina HiSeq platform was used with custom primers to sequence TCR alpha and beta cDNA libraries. As for the authors' bioinformatics: Unique molecular identifiers were extracted from raw reads with MiGEC, and CDR3 positions were determined with MiXCR. For each individual, recombination models were inferred using an EM algorithm with the repgenHMM and IGoR tools. The analysis of shared clonotypes was done with the tcR package in R, with sharing normalized by the product of cloneset sizes. To study raw recombination without the effects of thymic and clonal selection, out-of-frame nonproductive sequences were analyzed. TCRdb cleaned the public reads at Q25 with fastp, built clones with MiXCR and kept in-frame beta chains. Every entry covers one CDR3 protein and lists the most common genes and DNA from its rows. The V and J calls and clone size are TCRdb's, not the authors'. This sample gives about 720,000 distinct CDR3 sequences in total; approximately 9% of them show up just once. The top ten hold 0.75% to 1% of the sample.

The same data also contributed to another study, on yellow fever vaccine responses in identical twins. The second study also describes: According to the authors, the vaccine-induced T cell response in identical twins seemed to be partly convergent and partly specific to each individual. In identical twins, the study followed T cell clones that responded to the vaccine with precision.

This receptor was taken from a woman aged 18-29 years in good health. The rearrangement joined TRBV12-3 or TRBV12-4 to TRBJ2-3; TRBD1 agrees with 10 junctional bases. Sequencing input: PBMCs. The DNA reads as follows: TGTGCCAGCGGGCCTGACAGGGGGCCGGCAGATACGCAGTATTTT. Its amino acids are CASGPDRGPADTQYF.